This T cell receptor (beta chain) is drawn from a study of blood T cell repertoires in COVID-19. Overall study: The United States, Italy and Spain provided the acute and convalescent COVID-19 samples.

Sequenced by immunoSEQ multiplex PCR; TCRdb stores in-frame clones only, minus some. The data contain 150,000 to 160,000 clones, less than 90% of them singletons. Sequenced sample: peripheral blood. The clonotype originates from an older woman with acute or convalescent COVID-19.

The CDR3 region has the DNA TGTGCCAGCAGCTTAGGGACAGGGAACTATGGCTACACCTTC. Encoded protein: CASSLGTGNYGYTF. The gene calls are TRBV7-9 and TRBJ1-2; 8 nucleotides agree with TRBD1. V trimming: 1 base; J trimming: 2 bases; junction bases outside the gene matches: 0. Germline CDR1 and CDR2: SEHNR and FQNEAQ (reference sequence). CDR3 length: 14 amino acids.